The 20 T cell receptor beta chains below come from one sample, sequenced in a study of cytomegalovirus exposure and HLA in healthy donors. Clones were sequenced by immunoSEQ multiplex PCR, and TCRdb holds only the in-frame ones, with some missing. This table holds 82,000 or so clones, approximately 93% found once. Material: PBMCs. The receptor source for this set is a man between 18 and 35 years old in good health and CMV-seronegative.

J is TRBJ2-5 and V is TRBV9; 8 bases align to TRBD2. Germline V gene sequence: CDR1 SGDLS, CDR2 YYNGEE. The J segment lost 5 bases and the V segment lost 0 bases, leaving 6 bases of the junction unmatched. The length of the CDR3 is 15 residues. The CDR3 reads CASSVAGLGWETQYF. CDR3 in DNA: TGTGCCAGCAGCGTAGCGGGACTAGGATGGGAGACCCAGTACTTC.

This chain joins TRBV2 and TRBJ1-2; D may be TRBD1 (6 bases). The germline V and J ends were trimmed by 6 bases and 8 bases, with 13 bases remaining between them. This CDR3 contains 12 residues. Per germline, CDR1 SNHLY and CDR2 FYNNEI. The CDR3 bases are TGTGCCAGCAGCGATGACAGGCCGGGCTACACCTTC. Protein product: CASSDDRPGYTF.

This chain connects TRBV15 to TRBJ1-1, with D maybe TRBD1 (6 bases). The CDR3 length is 15 residues. The germline V and J ends were trimmed by 0 bases and 4 bases, with 12 bases remaining between them. Germline values: CDR1 LNHNV, CDR2 YYDKDF (reference sequence). This CDR3 reads CATSRDGGRGTEAFF. CDR3 in DNA: TGTGCCACCAGCAGAGATGGAGGCAGGGGCACTGAAGCTTTCTTT.

A few counts support this clone. The chain employs TRBV6-4 and TRBJ2-1, with D possibly matching TRBD2 (6 bases). CDR1 is MRHNA and CDR2 is SNTAGT in the germline V gene. The CDR3 has 14 amino acids. Trimming shortened V by 3 bases and J by 6 bases, and 12 bases separated the two germline ends. In nucleotides, the CDR3 is TGTGCCAGCAGTGAAGTTCCTAGCGTCAATGAGCAGTTCTTC. Protein sequence: CASSEVPSVNEQFF.

V gene TRBV6-1 combines with J gene TRBJ1-5, with unresolved D. The germline V and J ends were trimmed by 4 bases and 0 bases, with 7 bases remaining between them. Germline lookup yields CDR1 MNHNS and CDR2 SASEGT. The CDR3 extends over 14 amino acids. CDR3 loop: CASSAQYSNQPQHF. In nucleotides, the CDR3 is TGTGCCAGCAGTGCCCAGTATAGCAATCAGCCCCAGCATTTT.

The genes are TRBV4-1 and TRBJ2-3; the match to TRBD2 covers 7 bases. The CDR3 consists of 17 residues. V trimming: 4 bases; J trimming: 0 bases; junction bases outside the gene matches: 10. Germline V gene sequence: CDR1 MGHRA, CDR2 YSYEKL. The CDR3 loop reads CASSRLLSGLSTDTQYF. CDR3 DNA sequence: TGCGCCAGCAGCCGCCTCCTTAGCGGGCTTAGCACAGATACGCAGTATTTT.

This chain joins TRBV21-1 and TRBJ1-3; TRBD1, as called in the table, went unchecked against the DNA. TRBV21-1 is assigned pseudogene status. The CDR3 loop spans 16 amino acids. The CDR3 DNA sequence: TGTGCCAGCAGCAAAGTGCAGGCCGGCTCTGGAAACACCATATATTTT. Residues: CASSKVQAGSGNTIYF.

The chain is built from TRBV7-6 and TRBJ1-1; D is unresolved. Trimming took 0 bases from V and 3 from J, leaving 14 bases between them. Per germline, CDR1 SGHVS and CDR2 FNYEAQ. CDR3 length: 16 residues. The CDR3 nucleotides are TGTGCCAGCAGCTTAGCGAGGGCAGAAGTAGACACTGAAGCTTTCTTT. Protein product: CASSLARAEVDTEAFF.

The CDR3 nucleotides are TGTGCCAGCAGCCTCAGGGGGTCTTTCTACTCTGGGGCCAACGTCCTGACTTTC. This sequence encodes CASSLRGSFYSGANVLTF. This rearrangement joins TRBV27 to TRBJ2-6; the match to TRBD1 covers 7 bases. CDR1 and CDR2 from the germline V gene are MNHEY and SMNVEV (reference sequence). CDR3 size: 18 residues. J was trimmed by 0 bases and V by 6 bases; bases with no gene match: 11.

The V gene is TRBV14, the J gene TRBJ1-1; D unclear. The CDR3 is 13 amino acids. Per the germline V gene, CDR1 is SGHDN and CDR2 is FVKESK. The V and J ends lost 4 bases and 0 bases respectively, with 6 bases between them. DNA for the CDR3: TGTGCCAGCAGCCCGTTTCTGAACACTGAAGCTTTCTTT. It is translated as CASSPFLNTEAFF.

The chain uses TRBV6-5 and TRBJ1-5; possible D gene TRBD1, 6 bases. The CDR3 spans 15 residues. The V end lost 6 bases, the J end lost 7 bases, and 19 bases lay between the germline ends. CDR1 and CDR2 from the germline V gene are MNHEY and SVGAGI. Written as DNA, the CDR3 is TGTGCCAGCAGGGCCGGCAGGGGTTTGGTCCAGCCCCAGCATTTT. As protein: CASRAGRGLVQPQHF.

This clone was recorded a few times. V and J are TRBV6-5 and TRBJ1-2; D unresolved. The CDR3 covers 15 residues. The germline V and J ends were trimmed by 4 bases and 2 bases, with 14 bases remaining between them. CDR1 and CDR2 (germline): MNHEY, SVGAGI. CDR3 loop: CASSSGGLPNYGYTF. The CDR3 nucleotides read TGTGCCAGCAGTTCCGGAGGGCTCCCGAACTATGGCTACACCTTC.

The V gene is TRBV2, the J gene TRBJ2-3; TRBD2 matches 12 bases. With V trimmed by 5 bases and J by 4 bases, 4 bases remained unmatched. Germline V CDR1 and CDR2: SNHLY, FYNNEI. The CDR3 totals 15 residues. CDR3 in amino acids: CASSLLAGGSDTQYF. The CDR3 bases are TGTGCCAGCAGTTTACTAGCGGGGGGATCAGATACGCAGTATTTT. Variable domain in full (rest from reference TRBV2 and TRBJ2-3): EPEVTQTPSHQVTQMGQEVILRCVPISNHLYFYWYRQILGQKVEFLVSFYNNEISEKSEIFDDQFSVERPDGSNFTLKIRSTKLEDSAMYFCASSLLAGGSDTQYFGPGTRLTVL.

A note on this clone: In the same sample, other DNA sequences code for this CDR3. This chain connects TRBV28 to TRBJ2-7, with 12 bases lining up with TRBD1. The CDR3 consists of 14 residues. Germline CDR1 reads MDHEN; CDR2 reads SYDVKM. V lost 6 bases to trimming and J lost 4 bases; unmatched junction nucleotides: 4. The CDR3 DNA reads TGTGCCAGCAGAGGGACAGGGGGCCCTTACGAGCAGTACTTC. Amino acids: CASRGTGGPYEQYF. The full variable domain, rest sourced from reference TRBV28 and TRBJ2-7, is DVKVTQSSRYLVKRTGEKVFLECVQDMDHENMFWYRQDPGLGLRLIYFSYDVKMKEKGDIPEGYSVSREKKERFSLILESASTNQTSMYLCASRGTGGPYEQYFGPGTRLTVT.

The chain joins TRBV4-1 to TRBJ1-6; D is undetermined. Germline lookup yields CDR1 MGHRA and CDR2 YSYEKL. V lost 2 bases and J 3 bases, leaving 5 bases between the germline ends. The CDR3 contains 14 residues. The CDR3 loop reads CASSQQFYNSPLHF. The CDR3 DNA reads as TGCGCCAGCAGCCAACAGTTCTATAATTCACCCCTCCACTTT.

The V call is TRBV7-9, the J call TRBJ1-1; no clear D. The germline V and J ends were trimmed by 7 bases and 5 bases, with 23 bases remaining between them. This CDR3 has 16 amino acids. Germline values: CDR1 SEHNR, CDR2 FQNEAQ (reference sequence). As DNA, the CDR3 is TGTGCCAGCACCCCATACGGGATAGGTCGTCGGACTGAAGCTTTCTTT. Translating gives CASTPYGIGRRTEAFF.

The genes are TRBV6-6 and TRBJ1-4; TRBD1 might be the D (5 bases). Germline V gene data show CDR1 as MNHNY and CDR2 as SVGAGI (reference sequence). This CDR3 spans 15 amino acids. V lost 4 bases to trimming and J lost 5 bases, with 14 bases between them. CDR3: CASSLTGLSNEKLFF. In nucleotides, the CDR3 is TGTGCCAGCAGTTTAACAGGTCTTTCGAATGAAAAACTGTTTTTT.

The V call is TRBV5-6, the J call TRBJ1-2; TRBD1 might be the D (5 bases). CDR1 is SGHDT, CDR2 YYEEEE, per germline. Trimming left V 0 bases short and J 4 bases short, with 16 bases between. The CDR3 length is 16 residues. The CDR3 is CASSLGLTVTLYGYTF. Written as DNA, the CDR3 is TGTGCCAGCAGCTTGGGTCTGACAGTTACCCTCTATGGCTACACCTTC.

J is TRBJ1-1 and V is TRBV29-1; maybe TRBD1 (5 bases). V dropped 3 bases and J dropped 4 bases, with 9 bases sitting between them. The length of the CDR3 is 12 residues. Germline CDR1 and CDR2: SQVTM and ANQGSEA. CDR3: CSVDQGITEAFF. The CDR3 DNA reads TGCAGCGTTGACCAGGGTATCACTGAAGCTTTCTTT.

CDR3 protein: CASTHPSRGGNTGELFF. In DNA form, the CDR3 reads TGTGCCAGCACTCATCCCTCGCGGGGCGGGAACACCGGGGAGCTGTTTTTT. This sequence joins TRBV2 and TRBJ2-2; D is possibly TRBD2 (6 bases). Germline-derived CDR1 and CDR2 are SNHLY and FYNNEI. There are 17 residues in the CDR3. The V end lost 7 bases, the J end lost 1 base, and 19 bases lay between the germline ends.